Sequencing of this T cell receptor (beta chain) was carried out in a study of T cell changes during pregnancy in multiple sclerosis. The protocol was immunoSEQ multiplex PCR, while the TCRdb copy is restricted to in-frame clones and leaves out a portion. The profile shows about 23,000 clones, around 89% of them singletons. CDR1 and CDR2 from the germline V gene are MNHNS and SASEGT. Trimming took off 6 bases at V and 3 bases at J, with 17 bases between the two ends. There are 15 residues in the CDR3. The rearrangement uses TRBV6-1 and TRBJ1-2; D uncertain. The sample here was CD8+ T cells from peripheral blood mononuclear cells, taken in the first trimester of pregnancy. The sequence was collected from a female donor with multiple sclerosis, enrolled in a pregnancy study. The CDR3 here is CASSEYGGSYYGYTF. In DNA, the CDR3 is TGTGCCAGCAGCGAGTACGGAGGTTCTTACTATGGCTACACCTTC.